The TCR beta chain described here comes from a study of blood T cells in healthy people across ages. Germline lookup yields CDR1 KGHSH and CDR2 LQKENI. V was clipped by 0 bases and J by 0 bases; unmatched bases: 1. The CDR3 is made up of 16 amino acids. It was with a sample-barcoded 5' primer and a J-beta primer mix that a second PCR of about 7 to 12 cycles was run. Each CDR3 protein is one row after TCRdb ran MiXCR on the 5' RACE reads. Among about 1.4 million distinct CDR3 sequences listed, almost 60% were seen once. This rearrangement joins TRBV18 to TRBJ2-2, with TRBD1 matching 7 bases. The material sequenced was blood. This clonotype was sampled from a man aged 18 to 29 in good health. CDR3 coding DNA: TGTGCCAGCTCACCACCGCAGGGGGCGAACACCGGGGAGCTGTTTTTT. It yields the protein CASSPPQGANTGELFF.